This T cell receptor (beta chain) was identified during a study of cytomegalovirus exposure and HLA in healthy donors. Study-level findings and limits: An analysis done earlier found most TCR beta V segments productive about 87% or about 30% of the time.

The CDR3 totals 13 residues. V lost 5 bases, J lost 5 bases, and 8 bases stayed unmatched. Germline CDR1 GTSNPN, CDR2 SVGIG (reference sequence). With respect to this clone: Its cognate antigen is unknown.

Primers for the PCR totalled 60 Vbeta and 13 Jbeta. TCRdb keeps only in-frame clones here, not all; method: immunoSEQ multiplex PCR. The sample has about 160,000 clones; about 76% are singletons. The sequence derives from a human donor in good health. The chain uses TRBV30 and TRBJ1-1, with 7 bases lining up with TRBD1. The sequencing input was PBMCs. DNA for the CDR3: TGTGCCTGGGATACAGGGGCCCATACTGAAGCTTTCTTT. It encodes CAWDTGAHTEAFF.